The present T cell receptor (beta chain) was sequenced within a study of breast tumors, draining lymph nodes, adjacent tissues. Findings of the study overall: Tumors had less TCR diversity than lymph nodes, more than nontumor tissue. Compared with basal-like, luminal-like tumors shared significantly more repertoire with nontumor tissue.

In its sample, this clonotype was seen a few times. Its antigen is not known. Breast cancer patients provided tissue from their axillary draining lymph nodes. Each CDR3 protein is one row after TCRdb ran MiXCR on the multiplex PCR reads. The sample records some 130,000 distinct CDR3 sequences, around 21% being singletons. The CDR3 spans 15 residues. Trimming stripped 4 bases from V and 4 bases from J, with 13 bases between. Germline CDR1 reads SGHTA; CDR2 reads FQGTGA. The V and J genes are TRBV7-3 and TRBJ2-2; D is possibly TRBD1 (5 bases). The sequencing sample was made of axillary lymph node tissue. The sequence came from a female donor with breast cancer. Some clones in this sample may be carry-over from other donors' samples. The CDR3 sequence: CASSSYQGSTGELFF. The CDR3 DNA is TGTGCCAGCAGCTCATATCAGGGTAGCACCGGGGAGCTGTTTTTT. Full variable domain (rest looked up from reference TRBV7-3 and TRBJ2-2): GAGVSQTPSNKVTEKGKYVELRCDPISGHTALYWYRQSLGQGPEFLIYFQGTGAADDSGLPNDRFFAVRPEGSVSTLKIQRTERGDSAVYLCASSSYQGSTGELFFGEGSRLTVL.